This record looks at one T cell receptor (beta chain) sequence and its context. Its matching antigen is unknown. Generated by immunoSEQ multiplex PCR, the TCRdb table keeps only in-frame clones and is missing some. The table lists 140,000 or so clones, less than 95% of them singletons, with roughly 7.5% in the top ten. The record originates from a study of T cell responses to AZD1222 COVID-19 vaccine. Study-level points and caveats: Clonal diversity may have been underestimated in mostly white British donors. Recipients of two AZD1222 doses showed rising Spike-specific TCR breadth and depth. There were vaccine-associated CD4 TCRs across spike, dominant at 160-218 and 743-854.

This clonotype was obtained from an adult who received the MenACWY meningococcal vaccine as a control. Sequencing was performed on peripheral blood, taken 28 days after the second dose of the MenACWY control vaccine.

The CDR3, as DNA: TGCGCCAGCAGCCAAGAACGGGGGACCTATAATTCACCCCTCCACTTT. Translating it yields CASSQERGTYNSPLHF. The genes are TRBV4-1 and TRBJ1-6; TRBD1 might be the D (5 bases). The V gene lost 0 bases and the J gene lost 2 bases, with 8 bases spanning the gap. The CDR3 has 16 residues. Germline V lookup: CDR1 MGHRA, CDR2 YSYEKL.